This TCR beta chain was found in a study of T cells in localized non-small cell lung cancer. Findings of the study overall: In adjacent lung, a median roughly 60 of the top 100 tumor clones were found.

The protocol was immunoSEQ multiplex PCR, while the TCRdb copy is restricted to in-frame clones and leaves out a portion. Found here are about 33,000 clones, almost 90% of them singletons; the top ten hold under 4.5%. The sample holds one count of this clone. The antigen remains undetermined. Germline CDR1 SGHNT, CDR2 YYREEE (reference sequence). Between the trimmed V and J ends, which lost 0 bases and 4 bases, there was a span of 13 bases. The CDR3 is 16 amino acids. The clonotype was recovered from a man between 40 and 70 years old with stage I lung adenocarcinoma. The starting material was peripheral blood, obtained before any cancer treatment. The chain links TRBV5-4 to TRBJ2-2, with D uncertain. The CDR3 reads CASSLGTVRITGELFF. The CDR3 coding sequence is TGTGCCAGCAGCTTGGGTACAGTCCGGATCACCGGGGAGCTGTTTTTT.